The rows below give T cell receptor beta chains drawn from one sample of a study of blood T cell repertoires in COVID-19. Data came from immunoSEQ multiplex PCR; TCRdb stores just in-frame clones and leaves some out. The data contain 250,000 to 300,000 clones, over 85% of them singletons. The sample consisted of peripheral blood. The receptors shown here come from a woman aged 25-40 years with COVID-19, enrolled during active disease. Both conserved end residues are part of each CDR3. Fields, in order: CDR3 protein, CDR3 DNA, J gene, V gene, CDR3 length, D gene, clone size. A D gene is named only where the DNA matches it firmly. The listing skips clone size in some rows; elsewhere it reads once, few, many or a size class.

CDR3: CASSVIGGDNEQFF; DNA: TGTGCCAGCAGTGTCATTGGGGGGGACAATGAGCAGTTCTTC; J: TRBJ2-1; V: TRBV25-1; length: 14; D: TRBD2; size: NA
CDR3: CASSFGPQSNTEAFF; DNA: TGCGCCAGCAGCTTTGGCCCACAGTCGAACACTGAAGCTTTCTTT; J: TRBJ1-1; V: TRBV5-1; length: 15; D: NA; size: NA
CDR3: CASMETPYGYTF; DNA: TGTGCCAGTATGGAGACCCCCTATGGCTACACCTTC; J: TRBJ1-2; V: TRBV19; length: 12; D: NA; size: NA
CDR3: CASSLRQMKFYNEQFF; DNA: TGCGCCAGCAGCTTGCGACAGATGAAGTTCTACAATGAGCAGTTCTTC; J: TRBJ2-1; V: TRBV5-1; length: 16; D: NA; size: NA
CDR3: CASSFLYSELGGELFF; DNA: TGTGCCAGCAGCTTCCTCTATAGCGAGTTAGGCGGGGAGCTGTTTTTT; J: TRBJ2-2; V: TRBV7-9; length: 16; D: NA; size: NA
CDR3: CASSLGRSVEAFF; DNA: TGCGCCAGCAGCTTGGGGAGGAGCGTTGAAGCTTTCTTT; J: TRBJ1-1; V: TRBV5-1; length: 13; D: NA; size: NA
CDR3: CASSSRQGEETQYF; DNA: TGTGCCAGCAGCTCACGACAGGGGGAAGAGACCCAGTACTTC; J: TRBJ2-5; V: TRBV5-4; length: 14; D: TRBD1; size: once
CDR3: CASSVDGFGEKLFF; DNA: TGTGCCAGCAGCGTAGACGGTTTCGGTGAAAAACTGTTTTTT; J: TRBJ1-4; V: TRBV9; length: 14; D: NA; size: NA
CDR3: CATRGPVDTGELFF; DNA: TGTGCCACCAGGGGGCCCGTGGACACCGGGGAGCTGTTTTTT; J: TRBJ2-2; V: TRBV24-1; length: 14; D: NA; size: NA
CDR3: CASSSRDRFPHEAFF; DNA: TGTGCCAGCAGCTCCCGGGACAGATTCCCCCACGAAGCTTTCTTT; J: TRBJ1-1; V: TRBV5-6; length: 15; D: TRBD1; size: once
CDR3: CASSIPSGGSSYEQYF; DNA: TGTGCCAGCAGCATCCCTAGCGGGGGTAGCTCCTACGAGCAGTACTTC; J: TRBJ2-7; V: TRBV11-2; length: 16; D: TRBD2; size: NA
CDR3: CASSGDGSLWGGYTF; DNA: TGTGCCAGCAGTGGGGACGGGAGCCTGTGGGGTGGCTACACCTTC; J: TRBJ1-2; V: TRBV27; length: 15; D: NA; size: NA
CDR3: CSASPNPGQRNEKLFF; DNA: TGCAGTGCTAGTCCTAACCCGGGACAGCGAAATGAAAAACTGTTTTTT; J: TRBJ1-4; V: TRBV20-1; length: 16; D: TRBD1; size: NA
CDR3: CASSPRGRSYGYTF; DNA: TGTGCCAGCAGCCCCAGGGGGCGAAGCTATGGCTACACCTTC; J: TRBJ1-2; V: TRBV3-1/TRBV3-2; length: 14; D: TRBD1; size: NA
CDR3: CARSFNGTGEEETQYF; DNA: TGTGCCAGAAGCTTCAATGGGACAGGGGAGGAAGAGACCCAGTACTTC; J: TRBJ2-5; V: TRBV5-3; length: 16; D: TRBD1; size: NA
CDR3: CASSPGQMNTEAFF; DNA: TGCGCCAGCAGCCCTGGACAGATGAACACTGAAGCTTTCTTT; J: TRBJ1-1; V: TRBV5-1; length: 14; D: NA; size: NA
CDR3: CASSLRGIHSGNTIYF; DNA: TGTGCCAGCAGCTTGAGGGGGATCCACTCTGGAAACACCATATATTTT; J: TRBJ1-3; V: TRBV5-6; length: 16; D: NA; size: NA
CDR3: CASSLIQGTNYGYTF; DNA: TGTGCCAGCAGCTTAATACAGGGTACGAACTATGGCTACACCTTC; J: TRBJ1-2; V: TRBV7-2; length: 15; D: NA; size: once
CDR3: CAWSVDIDTEAFF; DNA: TGTGCCTGGAGTGTAGACATAGACACTGAAGCTTTCTTT; J: TRBJ1-1; V: TRBV30; length: 13; D: NA; size: few
CDR3: CASSEQGHPVFTGELFF; DNA: TGTGCCAGCAGTGAACAGGGACATCCCGTTTTCACCGGGGAGCTGTTTTTT; J: TRBJ2-2; V: TRBV6-1; length: 17; D: NA; size: NA
CDR3: CASSLVNSGANVLTF; DNA: TGTGCCAGCAGCTTAGTAAATTCTGGGGCCAACGTCCTGACTTTC; J: TRBJ2-6; V: TRBV7-9; length: 15; D: NA; size: NA
CDR3: CASSPGNLFRPYTF; DNA: TGTGCCAGCAGCCCGGGGAACCTTTTTCGTCCCTACACCTTC; J: TRBJ1-2; V: TRBV5-4; length: 14; D: NA; size: NA
CDR3: CASSFIAGSSTDTQYF; DNA: TGTGCCAGCAGCTTTATCGCGGGGTCTAGCACAGATACGCAGTATTTT; J: TRBJ2-3; V: TRBV11-2; length: 16; D: NA; size: once
CDR3: CASGGVRGSSYEQYF; DNA: TGCGCCAGCGGGGGTGTGCGGGGTAGCTCCTACGAGCAGTACTTC; J: TRBJ2-7; V: TRBV5-1; length: 15; D: NA; size: NA
CDR3: CASSNREGYTF; DNA: TGTGCCAGCAGTAACAGGGAGGGCTACACCTTC; J: TRBJ1-2; V: TRBV2; length: 11; D: NA; size: NA
CDR3: CASSPGTGTYNEQFF; DNA: TGCGCCAGCAGCCCAGGGACAGGAACTTACAATGAGCAGTTCTTC; J: TRBJ2-1; V: TRBV5-1; length: 15; D: TRBD1; size: NA
CDR3: CASKPGGLVGDTQYF; DNA: TGTGCCAGCAAACCGGGGGGCTTAGTTGGAGATACGCAGTATTTT; J: TRBJ2-3; V: TRBV2; length: 15; D: NA; size: NA
CDR3: CSASKRGRDTQYF; DNA: TGCAGTGCTAGTAAGCGGGGGAGGGATACGCAGTATTTT; J: TRBJ2-3; V: TRBV20-1; length: 13; D: TRBD2; size: NA
CDR3: CASSQLAQGRGDEQFF; DNA: TGTGCCAGCAGCCAACTGGCGCAGGGGAGGGGCGATGAGCAGTTCTTC; J: TRBJ2-1; V: TRBV3-1/TRBV3-2; length: 16; D: NA; size: NA
CDR3: CASNPGQGTFYEQYF; DNA: TGCGCCAGCAATCCGGGACAGGGCACCTTCTACGAGCAGTACTTC; J: TRBJ2-7; V: TRBV5-1; length: 15; D: TRBD1; size: once
CDR3: CASSLAHNQPQHF; DNA: TGTGCCAGCAGTTTAGCACACAATCAGCCCCAGCATTTT; J: TRBJ1-5; V: TRBV27; length: 13; D: NA; size: NA
CDR3: CASSGTGGLGNEQFF; DNA: TGCGCCAGCAGTGGGACAGGGGGCTTGGGCAATGAGCAGTTCTTC; J: TRBJ2-1; V: TRBV10-1; length: 15; D: TRBD1; size: NA
CDR3: CASSQANYGYTF; DNA: TGCGCCAGCAGTCAGGCTAACTATGGCTACACCTTC; J: TRBJ1-2; V: TRBV5-1; length: 12; D: NA; size: NA
CDR3: CASSQPPLTAAGGHIPTDTQYF; DNA: TGTGCCAGCAGCCAACCGCCTTTGACAGCAGCGGGGGGGCATATCCCCACAGATACGCAGTATTTT; J: TRBJ2-3; V: TRBV4-2; length: 22; D: TRBD2; size: NA
CDR3: CASSQDPGEKEKLFF; DNA: TGTGCCAGCAGCCAAGATCCGGGGGAGAAGGAAAAACTGTTTTTT; J: TRBJ1-4; V: TRBV3-1/TRBV3-2; length: 15; D: NA; size: NA
CDR3: CASSLSYLRQGQTEAFF; DNA: TGTGCCAGCAGTTTATCGTACCTCCGACAGGGGCAAACTGAAGCTTTCTTT; J: TRBJ1-1; V: TRBV28; length: 17; D: TRBD1; size: NA
CDR3: CASSPQGQGYEQYF; DNA: TGTGCCAGCTCACCCCAGGGACAGGGCTACGAGCAGTACTTC; J: TRBJ2-7; V: TRBV18; length: 14; D: TRBD1; size: NA
CDR3: CASSYSSGGEKAEAFF; DNA: TGTGCCAGCAGTTACTCGAGTGGGGGCGAGAAAGCTGAAGCTTTCTTT; J: TRBJ1-1; V: TRBV6-5; length: 16; D: NA; size: NA
CDR3: CASSPGGDSGQPQHF; DNA: TGTGCCAGCAGCCCAGGGGGTGACAGTGGGCAGCCCCAGCATTTT; J: TRBJ1-5; V: TRBV7-2; length: 15; D: TRBD1; size: NA
CDR3: CASSLLRGRGYGYTF; DNA: TGTGCCAGCAGCTTGCTCCGGGGTAGAGGCTATGGCTACACCTTC; J: TRBJ1-2; V: TRBV5-4; length: 15; D: NA; size: NA
CDR3: CASSGHLNTEAFF; DNA: TGTGCCAGTAGTGGACACTTGAACACTGAAGCTTTCTTT; J: TRBJ1-1; V: TRBV19; length: 13; D: NA; size: NA
CDR3: CASSQGGQTQYF; DNA: TGCGCCAGCAGCCAAGGAGGGCAGACCCAGTACTTC; J: TRBJ2-5; V: TRBV4-1; length: 12; D: NA; size: NA
CDR3: CASSPGQPYEQYF; DNA: TGTGCCAGCAGCCCCGGACAGCCCTACGAGCAGTACTTC; J: TRBJ2-7; V: TRBV7-9; length: 13; D: NA; size: once
CDR3: CASSNPAGNTEAFF; DNA: TGTGCCAGCAGCAACCCCGCAGGGAACACTGAAGCTTTCTTT; J: TRBJ1-1; V: TRBV5-4; length: 14; D: NA; size: NA
CDR3: CASSVASTDTQYF; DNA: TGTGCCAGCAGCGTAGCTAGCACAGATACGCAGTATTTT; J: TRBJ2-3; V: TRBV9; length: 13; D: NA; size: NA
CDR3: CASSLEGQNNEQFF; DNA: TGTGCCAGCAGCTTAGAGGGACAGAACAATGAGCAGTTCTTC; J: TRBJ2-1; V: TRBV11-3; length: 14; D: TRBD1; size: NA
CDR3: CASSLMSAPGNTIYF; DNA: TGTGCCAGCAGCTTAATGAGTGCCCCTGGAAACACCATATATTTT; J: TRBJ1-3; V: TRBV7-9; length: 15; D: NA; size: NA
CDR3: CASSESQGLAGGEQFF; DNA: TGCGCCAGCAGTGAGTCCCAGGGACTAGCGGGGGGTGAGCAGTTCTTC; J: TRBJ2-1; V: TRBV10-2; length: 16; D: TRBD2; size: once
CDR3: CASRGLSDTQYF; DNA: TGTGCCAGCCGGGGGTTGTCAGATACGCAGTATTTT; J: TRBJ2-3; V: TRBV2; length: 12; D: NA; size: NA
CDR3: CASSPFSGGRATQYF; DNA: TGTGCCAGCAGCCCCTTTTCCGGCGGGCGGGCGACCCAGTACTTC; J: TRBJ2-5; V: TRBV3-1/TRBV3-2; length: 15; D: NA; size: NA